This paragraph covers one T cell receptor (beta chain) sequence. The length of the CDR3 is 16 residues. In germline, CDR1 is MNHEY, CDR2 SVGAGI. Trimming removed 2 bases at V and 4 bases at J, with 15 bases between. The data were taken from a study of blood T cell repertoires in COVID-19. Repertoires were generated with immunoSEQ multiplex PCR, while TCRdb's copy carries only in-frame clones and drops some. The sample includes nearly 350,000 clones, less than 90% of them seen just once. The chain joins TRBV6-5 to TRBJ1-3; possible D gene TRBD1, 6 bases. The sample comprised PBMCs or T cells enriched from blood (not recorded which). The source is a woman aged 25-40 years who had recovered from COVID-19. The CDR3 spells CASSYRSTGTGNTIYF. In DNA, the CDR3 is TGTGCCAGCAGTTACCGTTCAACAGGGACAGGAAACACCATATATTTT.